The entry below describes one T cell receptor (beta chain). The data are from a study of blood T cell repertoires in COVID-19. Study as a whole: Whether acute or convalescent, the COVID-19 samples came from the United States, Italy and Spain. T cells, B-cell-depleted T cells, or PBMCs supplied cDNA or gDNA.

In the authors' methods: Amplified reference gene primers provided the basis for estimating nucleated cell counts. Clones were read by immunoSEQ multiplex PCR, and TCRdb kept only the in-frame ones, dropping some. V, J and clone size are those of that table, while D and trimming were read from the DNA. The top ten clones hold approximately 3.5% of a sample with more than 100,000 clones, roughly 90% of them seen once. Sequenced material: peripheral blood. This clonotype was obtained from an older woman with acute or convalescent COVID-19.

The CDR3 coding sequence is TGTGCCAGCAGTTGGGAGGGCAGGGGCTCCTACGAGCAGTACTTC. It yields the protein CASSWEGRGSYEQYF. The chain couples TRBV6-6 to TRBJ2-7; D may be TRBD2 (7 bases). Trimming cost V 4 bases and J 0 bases, with 13 bases left between them. This CDR3 region has 15 residues. Germline-derived CDR1 and CDR2 are MNHNY and SVGAGI (reference sequence).